This T cell receptor beta chain was identified during a study of Ad26.COV2.S vaccination and SARS-CoV-2 variants. The treatment is: about 20 received Ad26.COV2.S at low or high dose, single or two shots; 5 received placebo; per-sample allocation not given. The investigators took samples on day 63 after the first vaccine or placebo injection. TCRdb keeps only in-frame clones here, not all; method: immunoSEQ multiplex PCR. The sample has 410,000 or so clones, about 90% seen once. The V gene lost 6 bases and the J gene lost 0 bases, with 12 bases spanning the gap. This CDR3 region has 15 residues. Germline V gives CDR1 LNHDA, CDR2 SQIVND (reference sequence).

The sample here was peripheral blood, taken in a trial of Ad26.COV2.S vaccine versus placebo. The TCR comes from a person aged 18-65 years who received the Ad26.COV2.S COVID-19 vaccine or a placebo. The chain links TRBV19 to TRBJ2-1, with unresolved D. CDR3 residues: CASSKTPSSYNEQFF. CDR3 in DNA: TGTGCCAGTAGCAAGACACCGAGCTCCTACAATGAGCAGTTCTTC.